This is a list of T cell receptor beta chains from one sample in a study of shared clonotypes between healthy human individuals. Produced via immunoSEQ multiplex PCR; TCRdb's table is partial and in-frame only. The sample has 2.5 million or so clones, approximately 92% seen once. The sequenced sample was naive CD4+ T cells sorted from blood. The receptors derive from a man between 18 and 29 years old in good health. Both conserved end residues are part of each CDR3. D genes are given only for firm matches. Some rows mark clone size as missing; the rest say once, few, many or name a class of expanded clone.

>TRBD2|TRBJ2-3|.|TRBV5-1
CASSAQLAAGPDTQYF
TGCGCCAGCAGCGCCCAACTAGCGGCTGGGCCAGATACGCAGTATTTT
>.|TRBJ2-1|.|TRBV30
CAWSEVGNEQFF
TGTGCCTGGAGTGAGGTGGGCAATGAGCAGTTCTTC
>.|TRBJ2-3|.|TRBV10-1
CASSPKHADTQYF
TGCGCCAGCAGTCCCAAGCACGCAGATACGCAGTATTTT
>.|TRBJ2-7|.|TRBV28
CASTTGGVNHYEQYF
TGTGCCAGCACGACCGGAGGGGTAAACCACTACGAGCAGTACTTC
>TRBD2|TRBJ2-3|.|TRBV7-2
CASRTSVDTQYF
TGTGCCAGCAGGACTAGCGTAGATACGCAGTATTTT
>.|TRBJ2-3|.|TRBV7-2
CASSPSRTYGTDTQYF
TGTGCCAGCAGCCCGAGCCGGACCTATGGGACAGATACGCAGTATTTT
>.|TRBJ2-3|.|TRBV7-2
CASSFQGTDTQYF
TGTGCCAGCAGCTTTCAGGGCACAGATACGCAGTATTTT
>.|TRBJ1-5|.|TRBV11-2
CASSRSTGNNQPQHF
TGTGCCAGCAGCCGATCTACAGGGAACAATCAGCCCCAGCATTTT
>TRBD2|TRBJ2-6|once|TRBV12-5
CASGRGDSGANVLTF
TGTGCTAGTGGTCGGGGGGACTCTGGGGCCAACGTCCTGACTTTC
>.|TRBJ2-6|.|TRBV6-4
CASSDQGSGANVLTF
TGTGCCAGCAGTGATCAGGGGTCTGGGGCCAACGTCCTGACTTTC
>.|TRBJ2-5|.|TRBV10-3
CAISGPPVSTQYF
TGTGCCATCAGTGGGCCACCAGTGTCCACCCAGTACTTC
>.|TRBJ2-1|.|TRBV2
CASSDGGGIYNEQFF
TGTGCCAGCAGTGATGGCGGCGGCATTTACAATGAGCAGTTCTTC
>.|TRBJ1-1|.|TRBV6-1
CASSEALPGYTEAFF
TGTGCCAGCAGTGAAGCGCTTCCGGGTTACACTGAAGCTTTCTTT
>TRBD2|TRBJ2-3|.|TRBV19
CASSKPRLAGGTSTDTQYF
TGTGCCAGTAGTAAGCCCCGACTAGCGGGGGGAACTAGCACAGATACGCAGTATTTT
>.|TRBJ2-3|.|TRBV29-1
CSVESGGGTDTQYF
TGCAGCGTTGAAAGTGGGGGAGGCACAGATACGCAGTATTTT
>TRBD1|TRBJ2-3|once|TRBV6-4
CASSNTGGTSDTQYF
TGTGCCAGCAGTAACACAGGGGGCACTTCAGATACGCAGTATTTT
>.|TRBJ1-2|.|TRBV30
CAWSDDPYGYTF
TGTGCCTGGAGTGATGACCCCTATGGCTACACCTTC
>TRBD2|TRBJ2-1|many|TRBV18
CASSPSLAGDNEQFF
TGTGCCAGCTCACCATCCCTAGCGGGGGACAATGAGCAGTTCTTC